A single sample gave rise to the 23 T cell receptor beta chains below, sequenced in a study of identical twins. TCRdb re-called the 5' RACE reads with MiXCR, one entry per CDR3 protein. This table holds roughly 630,000 distinct CDR3 sequences, roughly 6.6% found once. These data also formed part of another study, on yellow fever vaccine responses in identical twins.

The sequenced material came from PBMCs. The receptor set was obtained from a woman in her late teens or twenties in good health.

The chain links TRBV7-9 to TRBJ2-3; D gene uncertain. CDR1 and CDR2 (germline): SEHNR, FQNEAQ (reference sequence). The CDR3 is 11 amino acids. Trimming removed 8 bases at V and 2 bases at J, with 5 bases between. The CDR3 nucleotides are TGTGCCAGCGGGCCCACAGATACGCAGTATTTT. Its protein product is CASGPTDTQYF.

Ten or more counts support this clonotype. The chain is built from TRBV3-1 and TRBJ2-1; the D is unclear. Per germline, CDR1 LGHDT and CDR2 YNNKEL (reference sequence). V was cut by 4 bases and J by 1 base, with 11 bases left in between. The CDR3 spans 15 residues. This chain's CDR3 is CASSPRAASYNEQFF. CDR3 DNA: TGTGCCAGCAGCCCCCGGGCGGCTTCCTACAATGAGCAGTTCTTC.

This chain uses TRBV7-9 with TRBJ2-2; D is possibly TRBD1 (6 bases). The CDR3 has 16 residues. Germline assignment: CDR1 SEHNR and CDR2 FQNEAQ (reference sequence). V lost 5 bases to trimming and J lost 4 bases, with 17 bases between them. CDR3 sequence: CASSPHRDIRTGELFF. CDR3 nucleotides: TGTGCCAGCAGCCCACACCGGGACATCCGCACCGGGGAGCTGTTTTTT.

This chain uses TRBV20-1 with TRBJ2-7, with 10 bases identical to TRBD1. Germline V gene data show CDR1 as DFQATT and CDR2 as SNEGSKA (reference sequence). The length of the CDR3 is 12 residues. Unmatched junction bases numbered 0, after V lost 1 base and J lost 6 bases. The CDR3 DNA follows: TGCAGTGCTAGAGGGACAGGGGGCGAGCAGTACGTC. It encodes CSARGTGGEQYV.

This clonotype was observed a few times. The rearrangement links TRBV29-1 to TRBJ2-5, with D hard to call. Trimming removed 4 bases at V and 5 bases at J, with 11 bases between. CDR1 SQVTM and CDR2 ANQGSEA come from the germline V gene. The CDR3 sequence is 12 residues long. The CDR3 protein is CSVGSGLETQYF. Written as DNA, the CDR3 is TGCAGCGTTGGGTCTGGATTGGAGACCCAGTACTTC.

This clonotype was recorded at least ten times. V and J are TRBV2 and TRBJ2-5, with D possibly being TRBD1 (6 bases). Trimming took 8 bases from V and 1 from J, leaving 8 bases between them. CDR3 size: 12 residues. Germline values: CDR1 SNHLY, CDR2 FYNNEI. CDR3 region: CASQDSQETQYF. In DNA, the CDR3 is TGTGCCAGCCAGGACAGCCAAGAGACCCAGTACTTC.

There are a few counts of this clonotype. The rearrangement links TRBV7-3 to TRBJ2-2; 13 bases align to TRBD2. CDR1 is SGHTA and CDR2 is FQGTGA in the germline V gene. This CDR3 has 19 residues. Trimming at V came to 4 bases and at J to 2 bases, leaving 10 bases not matched to a gene. The CDR3 DNA follows: TGTGCCAGCAGCTCACGAGGACTAGCGGGAGCCCTAAACACCGGGGAGCTGTTTTTT. Its protein product is CASSSRGLAGALNTGELFF.

This chain links TRBV20-1 with TRBJ1-2; 8 nucleotides agree with TRBD1. The CDR3 contains 12 residues. Germline V gives CDR1 DFQATT, CDR2 SNEGSKA (reference sequence). V trimming: 5 bases; J trimming: 7 bases; junction bases outside the gene matches: 6. The CDR3 loop reads CSAAHTGGGYTF. CDR3 coding DNA: TGCAGTGCTGCCCATACAGGGGGTGGCTACACCTTC.

At least ten counts were recorded for this clonotype. The chain links TRBV5-1 to TRBJ2-3; possibly TRBD1 for D (5 bases). Trimming took off 4 bases at V and 2 bases at J, with 14 bases between the two ends. The CDR3 length is 15 residues. CDR1 is SGHRS and CDR2 is YFSETQ in the germline V gene. The CDR3 DNA is TGCGCCAGCAGCCTCAAAGGACAACTCACAGATACGCAGTATTTT. Amino acid sequence: CASSLKGQLTDTQYF.

This clonotype was observed a handful of times. The CDR3 loop is CASSLVGFTGELFF. The CDR3 DNA reads TGCGCCAGCAGCTTGGTTGGATTCACCGGGGAGCTGTTTTTT. This sequence joins TRBV5-1 and TRBJ2-2; D remains ambiguous. The ends were cut back, 0 bases at V and 4 bases at J, with 7 bases in the middle. This CDR3 spans 14 amino acids. The V gene's germline CDR1 is SGHRS and CDR2 YFSETQ.

The chain links TRBV9 to TRBJ2-1; D uncertain. The CDR3 sequence is 16 residues long. CDR1 is SGDLS and CDR2 is YYNGEE in the germline V gene. V lost 0 bases and J lost 1, with 11 bases in between. The CDR3 DNA is TGTGCCAGCAGCGTAGGGGGTGACCCTTCCTACAATGAGCAGTTCTTC. This gives the protein CASSVGGDPSYNEQFF.

This clonotype appeared a few times. This chain connects TRBV10-3 to TRBJ2-5; D perhaps matches TRBD1 (6 bases). Per the germline V gene, CDR1 is ENHRY and CDR2 is SYGVKD. The CDR3 is made up of 18 amino acids. V gave up 3 bases and J gave up 2 bases, with 22 bases separating them. The CDR3: CAISDPNIPTGLQETQYF. The CDR3 region has the DNA TGTGCCATCAGTGACCCAAATATCCCGACAGGACTGCAAGAGACCCAGTACTTC.

The rearrangement links TRBV7-2 to TRBJ2-1, with 11 bases identical to TRBD1. Unmatched junction bases numbered 8, after V lost 2 bases and J lost 8 bases. The CDR3 length is 16 residues. Germline V lookup: CDR1 SGHTA, CDR2 FQGNSA. CDR3 residues: CASSLSRDRGSDEQFF. CDR3 nucleotides: TGTGCCAGCAGCTTATCCCGGGACAGGGGGAGTGATGAGCAGTTCTTC.

This clonotype has a handful of counts. The gene calls are TRBV28 and TRBJ2-3; TRBD2 agrees at 11 bases. J gave up 5 bases and V 4 bases, and 2 bases lay outside the gene matches. Per the germline V gene, CDR1 is MDHEN and CDR2 is SYDVKM. The CDR3 contains 14 residues. CDR3 loop: CASSSSGRKDTQYF. The CDR3 nucleotides are TGTGCCAGCAGTTCTAGCGGGAGGAAAGATACGCAGTATTTT.

The chain recombines TRBV20-1 with TRBJ2-6, with D perhaps matching TRBD2 (6 bases). The CDR3 runs to 14 residues. Germline lookup yields CDR1 DFQATT and CDR2 SNEGSKA (reference sequence). Trimming cost V 5 bases and J 0 bases, with 8 bases left between them. The CDR3 DNA is TGCAGTGCTCTGGGGGGCTCTGGGGCCAACGTCCTGACTTTC. Translation: CSALGGSGANVLTF.

This clonotype was seen ten or more times. The V and J genes are TRBV7-2 and TRBJ2-2; D ambiguous. V lost 5 bases, J lost 7 bases, and 14 bases lay in between. The CDR3 loop spans 14 amino acids. Looked up from germline, CDR1 is SGHTA and CDR2 is FQGNSA. The CDR3 is CASSAIRSVGELFF. In DNA form, the CDR3 reads TGTGCCAGCAGCGCTATTAGGTCCGTCGGGGAGCTGTTTTTT.

This rearrangement joins TRBV5-6 to TRBJ2-1; TRBD1 matches at 8 bases. The CDR3 contains 16 residues. CDR1 and CDR2 (germline): SGHDT, YYEEEE. The J segment lost 2 bases and the V segment lost 6 bases, leaving 10 bases of the junction unmatched. Here the CDR3 DNA reads TGTGCCAGCACCGTGACAGGGGTAGGAGCCTACAATGAGCAGTTCTTC. This gives the protein CASTVTGVGAYNEQFF.

V is TRBV7-9 and J is TRBJ2-2; 12 nucleotides align to TRBD2. The germline gives CDR1 SEHNR, CDR2 FQNEAQ (reference sequence). With 7 bases clipped from V and 9 bases from J, the junction kept 6 bases outside the gene matches. The CDR3 sequence is 14 residues long. The CDR3 DNA sequence: TGTGCCAGCACCACTAGCGGGAGGACTAGGGAGCTGTTTTTT. Protein product: CASTTSGRTRELFF.

This clonotype was seen once. The chain combines TRBV5-5 with TRBJ2-3; 8 bases map to TRBD2. CDR1 and CDR2 (germline): SGHKS, YYEKEE (reference sequence). The V gene end was trimmed by 4 bases and the J gene end by 4 bases; junction bases not matched to a gene: 8. The CDR3 covers 15 residues. The CDR3 nucleotides are TGTGCCAGCAGCCCCGGGACTAGGTGGGCAGATACGCAGTATTTT. Translating it yields CASSPGTRWADTQYF.

The J gene is TRBJ2-2, the V gene TRBV6-5; 8 bases align to TRBD2. The V segment lost 4 bases and the J segment 1 base; nucleotides outside the gene matches: 8. Germline loops: CDR1 MNHEY, CDR2 SVGAGI. This CDR3 contains 17 residues. The CDR3 DNA reads as TGTGCCAGCAGTTCCCCCGGGACTAGTCGGAACACCGGGGAGCTGTTTTTT. The encoded protein is CASSSPGTSRNTGELFF.

V usage is TRBV29-1 and J usage is TRBJ2-5; D call uncertain. This CDR3 comprises 12 residues. Deletions cut 7 bases from V and 5 bases from J, with 14 bases between. The germline CDR1 and CDR2 sequences are SQVTM and ANQGSEA. The DNA for the CDR3 is TGCAGCGCCGCCCTGGGCCGGGAGACCCAGTACTTC. Translation: CSAALGRETQYF.

The sample holds a few counts of this clonotype. The chain couples TRBV2 to TRBJ2-7; 12 nucleotides match TRBD2. Germline assignment: CDR1 SNHLY and CDR2 FYNNEI. The V and J ends lost 6 bases and 0 bases, in that order; junction bases with no gene match: 12. The CDR3 has 18 amino acids. CDR3: CASRGGLAGSFSSYEQYF. CDR3 DNA: TGTGCCAGCAGAGGGGGACTAGCGGGCTCATTCAGCTCCTACGAGCAGTACTTC. The full variable domain, rest sourced from reference TRBV2 and TRBJ2-7, is EPEVTQTPSHQVTQMGQEVILRCVPISNHLYFYWYRQILGQKVEFLVSFYNNEISEKSEIFDDQFSVERPDGSNFTLKIRSTKLEDSAMYFCASRGGLAGSFSSYEQYFGPGTRLTVT.

A word on this clonotype: A much larger clone is a single base away; this may be a read error. The CDR3 does not close with the conserved phenylalanine or tryptophan, likely indicating a read error. This chain connects TRBV29-1 to TRBJ2-1; D uncertain. Germline CDR1 reads SQVTM; CDR2 reads ANQGSEA. V lost 5 bases, J lost 1 base, and 9 bases lay in between. This CDR3 contains 13 residues. The CDR3 protein is CSVSSTSYNEQFL. DNA of the CDR3: TGCAGCGTTTCGTCTACATCCTACAATGAGCAGTTCCTC.